This TCR beta chain emerged from a study of T-cell reconstitution after alpha-beta-depleted transplantation in children. TCRbeta library construction was performed incorporating unique molecular identifiers. TCRdb reprocessed the PCR reads via MiXCR and lists one record per CDR3 protein. The sample consists of some 240,000 distinct CDR3 sequences, approximately 9.9% of them appearing once. V was cut by 1 base and J by 0 bases, with 4 bases left in between. In germline, CDR1 is SGHRS, CDR2 YFSETQ. The CDR3 is made up of 14 amino acids. This clonotype was seen at least ten times. The sequencing used PBMCs from the stem cell graft donor, collected from the stem cell graft. V usage is TRBV5-1 and J usage is TRBJ2-2; D remains unclear. This TCR was recovered from a human donor who donated a stem cell graft to a child with SCID. The DNA for the CDR3 is TGCGCCAGCAGCTTGACGGCGAACACCGGGGAGCTGTTTTTT. Protein: CASSLTANTGELFF.